The next 19 T cell receptor beta chains were all read from a single sample in a study of cytomegalovirus exposure and HLA in healthy donors. A multiplex PCR was run with 60 Vbeta primers and 13 Jbeta primers. Measured with immunoSEQ multiplex PCR; TCRdb has only the in-frame clones, and not every one. The sample holds about 120,000 clones, about 70% seen once. What was sequenced was PBMCs. These receptors all come from a woman in her twenties or thirties in good health and CMV-seronegative.

V is TRBV5-1 and J is TRBJ2-2, with D maybe TRBD2 (5 bases). This CDR3 comprises 15 residues. The V end lost 1 base, the J end lost 0 bases, and 7 bases lay between the germline ends. Germline CDR1 is SGHRS and CDR2 is YFSETQ. CDR3 nucleotide sequence: TGCGCCAGCAGCTTGATAGCGACGAACACCGGGGAGCTGTTTTTT. Its protein is CASSLIATNTGELFF.

This sequence joins TRBV2 and TRBJ1-5, with D maybe TRBD1 (5 bases). This CDR3 has 15 residues. The germline gives CDR1 SNHLY, CDR2 FYNNEI. Trimming cost V 8 bases and J 0 bases, with 14 bases left between them. The CDR3 DNA is TGTGCCAGCTCCTCAAACGGGGGTAGCAATCAGCCCCAGCATTTT. Its translation is CASSSNGGSNQPQHF.

The chain uses TRBV6-5 and TRBJ1-1; D remains ambiguous. The CDR3 sequence is 15 residues long. Germline V lookup: CDR1 MNHEY, CDR2 SVGAGI. V dropped 5 bases and J dropped 2 bases, with 15 bases sitting between them. The CDR3 region is CASSKINRGNTEAFF. The CDR3 DNA reads TGTGCCAGCAGTAAGATAAACCGGGGTAACACTGAAGCTTTCTTT.

The V call is TRBV5-1, the J call TRBJ2-3, with TRBD2 matching 7 bases. V lost 1 base to trimming and J lost 1 base; unmatched junction nucleotides: 15. The CDR3 sequence is 19 residues long. From germline, CDR1 is SGHRS and CDR2 YFSETQ. The CDR3 bases are TGCGCCAGCAGCTTGTCCCCCCGAGGGGCAGCGGGGCGCACAGATACGCAGTATTTT. It translates to CASSLSPRGAAGRTDTQYF.

This clone was counted a few times. The J gene is TRBJ2-5, the V gene TRBV2; D might be TRBD2 (7 bases). CDR3 size: 15 residues. Germline values: CDR1 SNHLY, CDR2 FYNNEI. Between the trimmed V and J ends, which lost 6 bases and 9 bases, there was a span of 23 bases. CDR3 nucleotides: TGTGCCAGCAGCCCTATGGGGGGGGGCTTTGAGGCCCAGTACTTC. Translation: CASSPMGGGFEAQYF.

V gene TRBV30 combines with J gene TRBJ1-2; D not certain. Germline V gives CDR1 GTSNPN, CDR2 SVGIG (reference sequence). The CDR3 spans 12 residues. With 2 bases removed from V and 8 bases from J, the gap between germline ends came to 12 bases. The DNA of the CDR3 is TGTGCCTGGAGTCTGCCCGGCAGGGGCTACACCTTC. The encoded protein is CAWSLPGRGYTF.

This chain uses TRBV29-1 with TRBJ1-1, with 7 positions matching TRBD1. Germline-derived CDR1 and CDR2 are SQVTM and ANQGSEA. This CDR3 is built from 14 residues. The junction had 8 bases not matched to a gene; V was cut back by 7 bases and J by 0 bases. For the CDR3, the DNA is TGCAGCGCTTGGCCCGGGACAGTGAACACTGAAGCTTTCTTT. Translation: CSAWPGTVNTEAFF.

The J gene is TRBJ1-2, the V gene TRBV7-9, with 8 nucleotides matching TRBD1. The V and J ends lost 1 base and 6 bases, in that order; junction bases with no gene match: 4. Germline CDR1 SEHNR, CDR2 FQNEAQ (reference sequence). CDR3 length equals 14 residues. CDR3 loop: CASSLVATGDGYTF. The CDR3 bases are TGTGCCAGCAGCTTAGTAGCGACAGGGGATGGCTACACCTTC.

J is TRBJ2-7 and V is TRBV4-2, with 8 bases matching TRBD2. The V gene end was trimmed by 2 bases and the J gene end by 6 bases; junction bases not matched to a gene: 12. CDR3 length: 16 residues. CDR1 and CDR2 from the germline V gene are LGHNA and YNFKEQ. The CDR3 nucleotides read TGTGCCAGCAGCCAATCCGACGGGACTAGGGTAGGCGAGCAGTACTTC. It translates to CASSQSDGTRVGEQYF.

The gene calls are TRBV28 and TRBJ1-2; D gene uncertain. V dropped 5 bases and J dropped 7 bases, with 14 bases sitting between them. This CDR3 region has 13 residues. Per germline, CDR1 MDHEN and CDR2 SYDVKM. CDR3 nucleotide sequence: TGTGCCAGCAGTCCCTCGACAAAGCTTGGCTACACCTTC. It yields the protein CASSPSTKLGYTF.

The rearrangement links TRBV25-1 to TRBJ2-5; the D gene is possibly TRBD2 (7 bases). The CDR3 length is 15 residues. Between the trimmed V and J ends, which lost 2 bases and 4 bases, there was a span of 14 bases. CDR1 MGHDK and CDR2 SYGVNS come from the germline V gene. The CDR3 coding sequence is TGTGCCAGCAGTGAACCGGGGGGCGGGAGAGAGACCCAGTACTTC. Translation gives CASSEPGGGRETQYF.

This clone was found once. V usage is TRBV2 and J usage is TRBJ1-4; no clear D. Trimming pared 6 bases from V and 3 bases from J, leaving 8 bases between. Germline V lookup: CDR1 SNHLY, CDR2 FYNNEI. The CDR3 sequence is 13 residues long. The CDR3 DNA is TGTGCCAGCAGGGACTCAGCTAATGAAAAACTGTTTTTT. Encoded protein: CASRDSANEKLFF.

This rearrangement joins TRBV4-3 to TRBJ1-2; D is unresolved. The V gene's germline CDR1 is LGHNA and CDR2 YSLEER. CDR3 length: 13 amino acids. The germline V and J ends were trimmed by 0 bases and 6 bases, with 8 bases remaining between them. The CDR3 nucleotides are TGCGCCAGCAGCCAAGATAGAGAGGATGGCTACACCTTC. Encoded protein: CASSQDREDGYTF.

V is TRBV6-5 and J is TRBJ1-2; weak D call: TRBD1 (5 bases). V lost 0 bases and J 3 bases, leaving 5 bases between the germline ends. There are 13 residues in the CDR3. Germline-derived CDR1 and CDR2 are MNHEY and SVGAGI. The CDR3 here is CASSYSRDYGYTF. CDR3 nucleotides: TGTGCCAGCAGTTACTCCAGGGACTATGGCTACACCTTC.

The rearrangement links TRBV7-9 to TRBJ1-4; TRBD1 aligns across 9 bases. The V segment lost 1 base and the J segment 5 bases; nucleotides outside the gene matches: 2. Per germline, CDR1 SEHNR and CDR2 FQNEAQ (reference sequence). The CDR3 extends over 15 amino acids. This chain's CDR3 is CASSLGDRVNEKLFF. The CDR3, as DNA: TGTGCCAGCAGCTTAGGGGACAGGGTAAATGAAAAACTGTTTTTT.

The chain employs TRBV4-3 and TRBJ2-1; 7 bases match TRBD2. This CDR3 has 15 residues. The V segment lost 1 base and the J segment 2 bases; nucleotides outside the gene matches: 2. The germline V gene has CDR1 LGHNA and CDR2 YSLEER. The chain's CDR3 is CASSQGDYTYNEQFF. The DNA of the CDR3 is TGCGCCAGCAGCCAAGGGGACTACACCTACAATGAGCAGTTCTTC.

This chain joins TRBV7-9 and TRBJ2-7; 8 nucleotides align to TRBD1. The CDR3 length is 15 residues. CDR1 is SEHNR, CDR2 FQNEAQ, per germline (reference sequence). J was trimmed by 5 bases and V by 0 bases; bases with no gene match: 6. CDR3 sequence (DNA): TGTGCCAGCAGCTTAGCGAGGCAGGGGGCGGACGAGCAGTACTTC. It codes for CASSLARQGADEQYF.

Here the CDR3 reads CSVEAAGAQHF. Written as DNA, the CDR3 is TGCAGCGTTGAGGCCGCAGGGGCCCAGCATTTT. The genes are TRBV29-1 and TRBJ1-5; D is possibly TRBD1 (6 bases). Trimming pared 3 bases from V and 11 bases from J, leaving 11 bases between. CDR3 length: 11 residues. Germline V lookup: CDR1 SQVTM, CDR2 ANQGSEA.

The V and J genes are TRBV29-1 and TRBJ1-1; TRBD1 is a possible D gene (6 bases). This CDR3 has 12 amino acids. Germline V gives CDR1 SQVTM, CDR2 ANQGSEA. V shed 7 bases and J shed 3 bases, with 12 bases lying between them. The CDR3 bases are TGCAGCGGCGGGGGGGCAGACACTGAAGCTTTCTTT. It yields the protein CSGGGADTEAFF.